This record looks at one T cell receptor (beta chain) sequence and its context. What it recognizes is unknown. The sample originates from a study of shared clonotypes between healthy human individuals. Trimming removed 1 base at V and 5 bases at J, with 12 bases between. Germline CDR1 SEHNR, CDR2 FQNEAQ (reference sequence). The CDR3 has 14 residues. Overall study findings and caveats: In contrast to clonotypes shared by all four donors, non-shared clonotypes had lower generation probabilities.

What CD8 memory combined were CD45RO+ cells and CCR7-negative CD45RA+ TemRA cells. Sequencing was performed with immunoSEQ multiplex PCR; in TCRdb, only in-frame clones are kept and a portion is missing. The sample has about 110,000 clones, about 70% seen once; the top ten hold about 26%. This clonotype originated in a woman aged 30 to 39 in good health. The chain joins TRBV7-9 to TRBJ2-7, with no clear D. The source material was memory CD8+ T cells sorted from blood. Noted subset: CD45RO+ cells pooled with CCR7-negative TemRA cells. The CDR3: CASSLVSARHEQYF. DNA for the CDR3: TGTGCCAGCAGCTTAGTTTCCGCGAGACACGAGCAGTACTTC.